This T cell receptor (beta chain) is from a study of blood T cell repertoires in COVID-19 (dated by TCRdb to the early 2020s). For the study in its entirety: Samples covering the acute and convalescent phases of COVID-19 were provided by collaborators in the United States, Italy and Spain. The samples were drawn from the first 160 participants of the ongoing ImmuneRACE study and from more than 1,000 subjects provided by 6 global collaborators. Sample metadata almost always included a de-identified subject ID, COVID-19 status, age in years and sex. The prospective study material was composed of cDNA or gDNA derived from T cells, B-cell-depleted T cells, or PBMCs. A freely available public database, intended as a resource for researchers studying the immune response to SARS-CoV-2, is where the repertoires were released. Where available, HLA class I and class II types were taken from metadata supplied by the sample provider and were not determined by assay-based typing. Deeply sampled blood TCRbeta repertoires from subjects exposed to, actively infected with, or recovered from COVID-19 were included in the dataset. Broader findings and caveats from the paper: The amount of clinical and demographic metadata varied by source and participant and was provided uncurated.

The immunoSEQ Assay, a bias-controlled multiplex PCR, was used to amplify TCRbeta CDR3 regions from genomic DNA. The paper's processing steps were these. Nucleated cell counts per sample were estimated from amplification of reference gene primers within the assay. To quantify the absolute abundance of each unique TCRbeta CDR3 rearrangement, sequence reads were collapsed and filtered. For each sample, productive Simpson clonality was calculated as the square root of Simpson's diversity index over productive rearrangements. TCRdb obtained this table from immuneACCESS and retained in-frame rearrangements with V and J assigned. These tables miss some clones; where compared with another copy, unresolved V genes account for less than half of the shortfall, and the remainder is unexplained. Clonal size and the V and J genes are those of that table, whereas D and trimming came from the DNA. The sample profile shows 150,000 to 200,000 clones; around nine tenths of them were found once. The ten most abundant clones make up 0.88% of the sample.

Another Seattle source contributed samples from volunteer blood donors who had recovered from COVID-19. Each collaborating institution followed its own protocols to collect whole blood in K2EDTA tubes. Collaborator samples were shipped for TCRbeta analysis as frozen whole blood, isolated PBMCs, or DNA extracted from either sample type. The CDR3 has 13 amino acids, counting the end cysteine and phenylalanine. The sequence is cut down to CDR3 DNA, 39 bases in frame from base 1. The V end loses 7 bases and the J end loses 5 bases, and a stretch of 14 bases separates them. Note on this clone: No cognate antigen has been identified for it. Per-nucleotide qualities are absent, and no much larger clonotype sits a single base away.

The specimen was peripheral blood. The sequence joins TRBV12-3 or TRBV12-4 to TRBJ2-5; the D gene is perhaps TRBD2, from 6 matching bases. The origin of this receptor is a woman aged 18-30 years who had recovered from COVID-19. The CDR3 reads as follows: CASNAGGGETQYF. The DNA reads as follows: TGTGCCAGCAACGCCGGGGGTGGGGAGACCCAGTACTTC.